The 8 T cell receptor beta chains reported below all come from one sample, sequenced in a study of cytomegalovirus exposure and HLA in healthy donors. 13 Jbeta primers and 60 Vbeta primers were used for the PCR. Using immunoSEQ multiplex PCR, the repertoire was profiled, and TCRdb retains in-frame clones only, with some absent. The table has 170,000 or so clones, 80% seen once. The source material was PBMCs. Receptors were obtained from a boy younger than 18 in good health and CMV-seronegative.

This clone appeared once. CDR3: CASSPGTSGVYEQYF. The CDR3 bases are TGCGCCAGCAGCCCCGGGACTAGCGGGGTTTACGAGCAGTACTTC. The chain links TRBV5-1 to TRBJ2-7, with TRBD2 identical over 13 bases. V lost 4 bases to trimming and J lost 4 bases; unmatched junction nucleotides: 5. The CDR3 is made up of 15 amino acids. The V gene's germline CDR1 is SGHRS and CDR2 YFSETQ. The variable domain in full, with the rest retrieved from reference TRBV5-1 and TRBJ2-7, is KAGVTQTPRYLIKTRGQQVTLSCSPISGHRSVSWYQQTPGQGLQFLFEYFSETQRNKGNFPGRFSGRQFSNSRSEMNVSTLELGDSALYLCASSPGTSGVYEQYFGPGTRLTVT.

A few counts support this clone. The CDR3 sequence is CATSNLRTQETQYF. The DNA of the CDR3 is TGTGCCACCAGCAACCTTAGAACTCAAGAGACCCAGTACTTC. The chain links TRBV15 to TRBJ2-5; D call uncertain. Germline loops: CDR1 LNHNV, CDR2 YYDKDF (reference sequence). The CDR3 totals 14 residues. Trimming removed 4 bases at V and 2 bases at J, with 11 bases between.

The chain links TRBV5-1 to TRBJ1-1; TRBD1 might be the D (6 bases). The germline V gene has CDR1 SGHRS and CDR2 YFSETQ. This CDR3 has 12 residues. V was shortened by 7 bases and J by 4 bases, with 11 bases between the two germline ends. The CDR3 here is CASGEGVTEAFF. CDR3 nucleotide sequence: TGCGCCAGCGGGGAGGGGGTCACTGAAGCTTTCTTT.

This sequence joins TRBV19 and TRBJ2-7, with 9 bases matching TRBD1. J was trimmed by 5 bases and V by 3 bases; bases with no gene match: 8. The CDR3 extends over 15 amino acids. In germline, CDR1 is LNHDA, CDR2 SQIVND (reference sequence). The CDR3 sequence: CASSITGTGYNEQYF. Written as DNA, the CDR3 is TGTGCCAGTAGTATTACCGGGACAGGGTACAACGAGCAGTACTTC.

The V and J genes are TRBV27 and TRBJ1-3; D ambiguous. This CDR3 spans 14 amino acids. CDR1 is MNHEY and CDR2 is SMNVEV in the germline V gene (reference sequence). V lost 4 bases to trimming and J lost 0 bases, with 7 bases between them. The CDR3 sequence is CASSSPRSGNTIYF. DNA of the CDR3: TGTGCCAGCAGTTCACCGCGCTCTGGAAACACCATATATTTT.

This clone was recorded only once. The chain uses TRBV6-1 and TRBJ2-6, with D perhaps TRBD1 (5 bases). There are 16 residues in the CDR3. V was shortened by 2 bases and J by 8 bases, with 16 bases between the two germline ends. Germline V gene data show CDR1 as MNHNS and CDR2 as SASEGT. CDR3 protein: CASSESRASWTNVLTF. As DNA, the CDR3 is TGTGCCAGCAGTGAAAGCAGGGCGTCGTGGACCAACGTCCTGACTTTC.

The J gene is TRBJ2-5, the V gene TRBV6-6, with D perhaps matching TRBD2 (6 bases). The closer fit of TRBJ2-7 to the DNA end suggests the J call may be wrong. Germline assignment: CDR1 MNHNY and CDR2 SVGAGI (reference sequence). The CDR3 is 15 amino acids. In nucleotides, the CDR3 is TGTGCCAGCAGTTACACTTCGGGGGAATCCTACGAGCAGTACTTC. Its translation: CASSYTSGESYEQYF.

This chain connects TRBV28 to TRBJ1-2; D not certain. The CDR3 loop spans 13 amino acids. The V gene's germline CDR1 is MDHEN and CDR2 SYDVKM. V lost 6 bases to trimming and J lost 4 bases, with 12 bases between them. The CDR3 is CASSPRGFYGYTF. The CDR3 DNA is TGTGCCAGCAGCCCCAGAGGGTTCTATGGCTACACCTTC.